The 10 T cell receptor beta chains given below trace back to one sample, sequenced in a study of T cell repertoires in cytomegalovirus infection. MiXCR, run by TCRdb on the reads, gives a single entry per CDR3 protein. Of some 680,000 distinct CDR3 sequences detected, approximately 40% appear once; the ten largest clones hold around 3%. Material: PBMCs. Receptors were obtained from a human donor in good health (CMV status not recorded). Some clones in this sample may be carry-over from other donors' samples.

This clonotype appeared a few times. The V and J genes are TRBV28 and TRBJ2-7; 15 positions agree with TRBD2. V was clipped by 6 bases and J by 5 bases; unmatched bases: 5. This CDR3 comprises 15 residues. Germline CDR1 and CDR2: MDHEN and SYDVKM. CDR3 nucleotides: TGTGCCAGCAGCCCCGGACTAGCGGGAGGGGACGAGCAGTACTTC. It encodes CASSPGLAGGDEQYF.

This chain links TRBV28 with TRBJ2-3, with D possibly being TRBD2 (7 bases). Germline CDR1 is MDHEN and CDR2 is SYDVKM. Trimming cost V 5 bases and J 3 bases, with 18 bases left between them. The length of the CDR3 is 16 residues. The CDR3 loop is CASSTQRRGQTDTQYF. The CDR3 coding sequence is TGTGCCAGCAGTACTCAGCGGCGGGGGCAGACAGATACGCAGTATTTT.

Only a few counts were recorded for this clonotype. The V call is TRBV6-1, the J call TRBJ1-5, with D perhaps matching TRBD1 (5 bases). Trimming left V 11 bases short and J 2 bases short, with 16 bases between. This CDR3 spans 14 amino acids. Germline V gene lookup returns CDR1 MNHNS and CDR2 SASEGT. This CDR3 reads CAGSTADGNQPQHF. The CDR3 DNA is TGTGCCGGTTCGACAGCGGATGGCAATCAGCCCCAGCATTTT.

The chain recombines TRBV6-7 with TRBJ2-3; TRBD2 aligns across 15 bases. TRBV6-7 falls under the ORF class, with uncertain function. This CDR3 comprises 18 residues. V was pared by 5 bases and J by 3 bases, with 9 bases of the junction left unmatched. CDR3 DNA: TGTGCCAGCAGTGCCCGGACTAGCGGGAGGGAGCAAACAGATACGCAGTATTTT. This encodes CASSARTSGREQTDTQYF.

This clonotype was detected once. The chain carries TRBV11-2 and TRBJ2-7, with 11 bases that match TRBD2. This CDR3 contains 17 residues. V gave up 1 base and J gave up 3 bases; unmatched junction bases: 8. Germline V gene data show CDR1 as SGHAT and CDR2 as FQNNGV. Here the CDR3 DNA reads TGTGCCAGCAGCTTAGTAGCGGGAGGGGCGTCCCTCTACGAGCAGTACTTC. Its translation: CASSLVAGGASLYEQYF.

The chain employs TRBV19 and TRBJ1-1; no clear D gene. CDR1 is LNHDA and CDR2 is SQIVND in the germline V gene (reference sequence). Trimming removed 4 bases from V and 2 bases from J, with 8 bases in between. This CDR3 spans 13 amino acids. CDR3 in DNA: TGTGCCAGTAGTAAGTTCCGTAACACTGAAGCTTTCTTT. This translates into CASSKFRNTEAFF.

This clonotype was recorded a few times. The chain carries TRBV12-3 or TRBV12-4 and TRBJ2-1, with 7 bases that match TRBD2. This CDR3 is 16 amino acids long. Trimming at V came to 7 bases and at J to 0 bases, leaving 9 bases not matched to a gene. The CDR3 DNA reads TGTGCCAGCATTCGTTCCGGGACTAACTCCTACAATGAGCAGTTCTTC. Protein product: CASIRSGTNSYNEQFF.

This rearrangement joins TRBV13 to TRBJ1-2; D unclear. Trimming took 2 bases from V and 0 from J, leaving 16 bases between them. This CDR3 has 17 residues. Germline loops: CDR1 PRHDT, CDR2 FYEKMQ (reference sequence). The CDR3 spells CASSLRGKGGPNYGYTF. As DNA, the CDR3 is TGTGCCAGCAGCTTACGTGGAAAGGGAGGTCCTAACTATGGCTACACCTTC.

This clonotype was seen a few times. The genes are TRBV7-2 and TRBJ2-7; 7 nucleotides match TRBD2. CDR3 length equals 15 residues. The J segment lost 2 bases and the V segment lost 5 bases, leaving 9 bases of the junction unmatched. Germline V gene sequence: CDR1 SGHTA, CDR2 FQGNSA. The CDR3 bases are TGTGCCAGCAGCCCCCGGCCTAGCGGAGCCTACGAGCAGTACTTC. Translation gives CASSPRPSGAYEQYF.

The chain joins TRBV20-1 to TRBJ1-2; no firm D call. This CDR3 is 12 amino acids long. Germline V gives CDR1 DFQATT, CDR2 SNEGSKA (reference sequence). With 6 bases removed from V and 4 bases from J, the gap between germline ends came to 12 bases. CDR3 protein: CSARDGGYGYTF. The CDR3 coding sequence is TGCAGTGCGAGGGATGGCGGCTATGGCTACACCTTC.